Sequencing of this TCR beta chain was carried out in a study of persistence of HIV-infected CD4 T cells. Study-level results: Degenerate expanded CDR3beta sequences were enriched among CMV- and Gag-responding cells.

The immunoSEQ assay was version 4, run in survey mode. Using immunoSEQ multiplex PCR, the repertoire was profiled, and TCRdb retains in-frame clones only, with some absent. The sample lists about 32,000 clones; approximately 70% were seen once. The stimulus was an HIV-1 Gag 15-mer peptide pool, around 1.1 ug/peptide/mL. Sorting selected CD4+ T cells upregulating both CD40 ligand and CD69. Plasma HIV-1 RNA stayed below 50 copies/mL for at least 4 years. The V end lost 3 bases, the J end lost 8 bases, and 10 bases lay between the germline ends. CDR3 length equals 12 residues. Germline V lookup: CDR1 MNHEY, CDR2 SVGAGI. A note on this clone: The antigen is not known.

V is TRBV6-5 and J is TRBJ1-2, with D tentatively TRBD1 (5 bases). The receptor was isolated from an adult man with HIV who was CMV-seropositive. Sequencing used CD4+ T cells sorted from PBMCs after roughly 18-hour stimulation, obtained from a patient who received antiretroviral therapy. This CDR3 is CASSYDRMGYTF. The CDR3 DNA sequence: TGTGCCAGCAGTTATGACAGAATGGGCTACACCTTC.